The clone carrying this T cell receptor (beta chain) was counted a single time. Germline CDR1 KGHSH, CDR2 LQKENI. The CDR3 totals 13 residues. The V gene lost 3 bases and the J gene lost 5 bases, with 10 bases spanning the gap. This sample is part of a study of blood T cell repertoires in COVID-19. Study background: PBMCs, B-cell-depleted T cells, or T cells were the source of the cDNA or gDNA that made up the material.

In the source study's methods: Reference gene primer amplification yielded estimated nucleated cell counts. The protocol was immunoSEQ multiplex PCR, while the TCRdb copy is restricted to in-frame clones and leaves out a portion. V and J calls and clone size are as listed in that table; D and trimming were resolved from the DNA. The table shows a few hundred thousand clones, with around 87% occurring only once. Seattle participants joined during active infection and were tracked over time. Sequenced material: peripheral blood. The chain couples TRBV18 to TRBJ1-1, with D possibly being TRBD1 (5 bases). The source is a woman aged 45-59 years with COVID-19, enrolled during active disease. In nucleotides, the CDR3 is TGTGCCAGCTCACCTAGCAAGGGGACTGAAGCTTTCTTT. Translation: CASSPSKGTEAFF. Using reference TRBV18 and TRBJ1-1 for the parts outside the CDR3, the full variable domain is NAGVMQNPRHLVRRRGQEARLRCSPMKGHSHVYWYRQLPEEGLKFMVYLQKENIIDESGMPKERFSAEFPKEGPSILRIQQVVRGDSAAYFCASSPSKGTEAFFGQGTRLTVV.